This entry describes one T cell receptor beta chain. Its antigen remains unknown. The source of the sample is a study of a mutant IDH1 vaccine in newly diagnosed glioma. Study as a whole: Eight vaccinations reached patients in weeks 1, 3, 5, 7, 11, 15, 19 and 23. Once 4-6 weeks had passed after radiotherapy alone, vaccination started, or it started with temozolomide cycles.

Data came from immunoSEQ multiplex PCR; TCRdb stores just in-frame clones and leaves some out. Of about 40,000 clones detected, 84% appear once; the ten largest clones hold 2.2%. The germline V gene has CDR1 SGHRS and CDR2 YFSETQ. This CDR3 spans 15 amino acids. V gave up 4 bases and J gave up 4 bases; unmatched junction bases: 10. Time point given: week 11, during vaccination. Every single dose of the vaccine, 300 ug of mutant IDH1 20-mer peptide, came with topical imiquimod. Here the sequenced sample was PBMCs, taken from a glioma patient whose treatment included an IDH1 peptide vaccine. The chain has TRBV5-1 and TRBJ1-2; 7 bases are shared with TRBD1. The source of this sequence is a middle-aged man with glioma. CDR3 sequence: CASSPDRARGYGYTF. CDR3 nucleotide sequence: TGCGCCAGCAGCCCAGACAGGGCTCGGGGCTATGGCTACACCTTC.